This TCR beta chain was captured by sequencing in a study of T cell changes during pregnancy in multiple sclerosis. Germline V gene lookup returns CDR1 SGHAT and CDR2 FQDESV (reference sequence). V shed 6 bases and J shed 2 bases, with 11 bases lying between them. The CDR3 length is 13 residues. Profiled with immunoSEQ multiplex PCR; TCRdb holds only in-frame clones, not every one. The sample lists tens of thousands of clones, 90% to 95% occurring once. V is TRBV11-1 and J is TRBJ2-7, with unresolved D. This receptor was taken from a female donor with multiple sclerosis, enrolled in a pregnancy study. The sample consisted of CD4+ T cells from peripheral blood mononuclear cells, taken in the third trimester of pregnancy. CDR3 bases: TGTGCCAGCAGGGTAACAGCAACCTACGAGCAGTACTTC. Its protein product is CASRVTATYEQYF.